These 24 T cell receptor beta chains came from one sample sequenced in a study of PD-1 blockade in mismatch repair-deficient tumors. Sequenced by immunoSEQ multiplex PCR; TCRdb stores in-frame clones only, minus some. The table lists some 100,000 clones, roughly four fifths of them singletons. The specimen comprised peripheral blood, sampled less than 37 weeks after starting pembrolizumab. These receptors were obtained from an adult with mismatch repair-deficient cancer.

The chain joins TRBV6-5 to TRBJ2-2; TRBD2 agrees at 8 bases. The germline CDR1 and CDR2 sequences are MNHEY and SVGAGI. The CDR3 is made up of 13 amino acids. J gave up 7 bases and V 5 bases, and 3 bases lay outside the gene matches. CDR3 sequence: CASSGTRVGELFF. The CDR3, as DNA: TGTGCCAGCAGTGGGACTAGAGTCGGGGAGCTGTTTTTT.

CDR3: CASRLGGQGRWDTEAFF. CDR3 nucleotide sequence: TGTGCCAGCAGATTGGGTGGACAGGGCCGGTGGGACACTGAAGCTTTCTTT. The rearrangement joins TRBV27 to TRBJ1-1, with 8 bases identical to TRBD1. The CDR3 runs 17 residues. With V trimmed by 6 bases and J by 3 bases, 15 bases remained unmatched. Per germline, CDR1 MNHEY and CDR2 SMNVEV (reference sequence).

V gene TRBV5-1 combines with J gene TRBJ2-1; D is ambiguous. Germline V gene lookup returns CDR1 SGHRS and CDR2 YFSETQ. The CDR3 consists of 15 residues. Trimming stripped 1 base from V and 5 bases from J, with 13 bases between. CDR3 loop: CASSLLRLLNNEQFF. The CDR3 bases are TGCGCCAGCAGCTTGTTACGGCTACTAAACAATGAGCAGTTCTTC. Drawing the rest from reference TRBV5-1 and TRBJ2-1, the complete variable domain is KAGVTQTPRYLIKTRGQQVTLSCSPISGHRSVSWYQQTPGQGLQFLFEYFSETQRNKGNFPGRFSGRQFSNSRSEMNVSTLELGDSALYLCASSLLRLLNNEQFFGPGTRLTVL.

The chain couples TRBV4-2 to TRBJ2-7; D assignment may be TRBD1 or TRBD2 (5 bases each). Between the trimmed V and J ends, which lost 0 bases and 1 base, there was a span of 13 bases. Germline V CDR1 and CDR2: LGHNA, YNFKEQ. The CDR3 runs 16 residues. CDR3: CASSQEGASRSYEQYF. DNA for the CDR3: TGTGCCAGCAGCCAAGAAGGGGCTAGCCGATCCTACGAGCAGTACTTC.

V gene TRBV27 combines with J gene TRBJ2-7; D remains ambiguous. Germline V CDR1 and CDR2: MNHEY, SMNVEV (reference sequence). The length of the CDR3 is 14 residues. Trimming removed 3 bases from V and 6 bases from J, with 15 bases in between. The CDR3 protein is CASSFGQDGFEQYF. CDR3 nucleotide sequence: TGTGCCAGCAGTTTCGGTCAGGACGGGTTCGAGCAGTACTTC.

This chain connects TRBV2 to TRBJ1-2; TRBD1 might be the D (6 bases). Germline CDR1 and CDR2: SNHLY and FYNNEI. This CDR3 region has 18 residues. The germline V and J ends were trimmed by 3 bases and 0 bases, with 20 bases remaining between them. CDR3 nucleotide sequence: TGTGCCAGCAGTGACGCCTTTTGGGGGCCGGCTTCTAACTATGGCTACACCTTC. Protein sequence: CASSDAFWGPASNYGYTF. The variable domain in full, with the rest retrieved from reference TRBV2 and TRBJ1-2, is EPEVTQTPSHQVTQMGQEVILRCVPISNHLYFYWYRQILGQKVEFLVSFYNNEISEKSEIFDDQFSVERPDGSNFTLKIRSTKLEDSAMYFCASSDAFWGPASNYGYTFGSGTRLTVV.

The chain has TRBV5-4 and TRBJ2-3, with D possibly being TRBD2 (6 bases). Trimming shortened V by 3 bases and J by 2 bases, and 19 bases separated the two germline ends. CDR1 SGHNT and CDR2 YYREEE come from the germline V gene (reference sequence). CDR3 length: 17 residues. The CDR3 sequence: CASSSAEERAYTDTQYF. The CDR3 nucleotides are TGTGCCAGCAGCTCGGCCGAGGAGCGGGCATACACAGATACGCAGTATTTT.

The rearrangement links TRBV4-3 to TRBJ2-3; 12 bases align to TRBD2. CDR3 length: 18 residues. Germline-derived CDR1 and CDR2 are LGHNA and YSLEER. Trimming cost V 1 base and J 0 bases; bases outside gene matches: 5. CDR3 in amino acids: CASSQGPSGRVSTDTQYF. The CDR3 nucleotides read TGCGCCAGCAGCCAAGGTCCTAGCGGGAGGGTAAGCACAGATACGCAGTATTTT.

This sequence joins TRBV4-1 and TRBJ1-4; TRBD1 matches 8 bases. V shed 2 bases and J 7 bases; nucleotides not matched to a gene: 6. Germline-derived CDR1 and CDR2 are MGHRA and YSYEKL. The CDR3 is made up of 15 amino acids. The CDR3 loop reads CASSQTDRGGEKLFF. CDR3 nucleotide sequence: TGCGCCAGCAGCCAAACAGACAGGGGCGGTGAAAAACTGTTTTTT.

The chain employs TRBV5-1 and TRBJ1-2, with D unclear. Deletions cut 0 bases from V and 8 bases from J, with 11 bases between. CDR1 is SGHRS and CDR2 is YFSETQ in the germline V gene. The CDR3 loop spans 13 amino acids. Here the CDR3 DNA reads TGCGCCAGCAGCTTGGAGACAAGGACGGGCTACACCTTC. As protein: CASSLETRTGYTF.

This clone was detected once. V is TRBV25-1 and J is TRBJ1-1; possible D gene TRBD1, 5 bases. Germline CDR1 reads MGHDK; CDR2 reads SYGVNS. This CDR3 region has 13 residues. The V and J ends lost 6 bases and 5 bases respectively, with 13 bases between them. CDR3 nucleotides: TGTGCCAGCAGCTCTCTAGGACATACTGAAGCTTTCTTT. It encodes CASSSLGHTEAFF.

This rearrangement joins TRBV27 to TRBJ1-1; D is possibly TRBD1 (5 bases). Germline lookup yields CDR1 MNHEY and CDR2 SMNVEV (reference sequence). The CDR3 has 16 amino acids. V lost 5 bases and J 6 bases, leaving 22 bases between the germline ends. The CDR3, as DNA: TGTGCCAGCAGTCGCGCCGTGACAGACCCGGGTGCTGAAGCTTTCTTT. It encodes CASSRAVTDPGAEAFF.

The V call is TRBV5-6, the J call TRBJ2-2, with TRBD2 matching over 8 bases. Germline CDR1 and CDR2: SGHDT and YYEEEE. J gave up 2 bases and V 4 bases, and 13 bases lay outside the gene matches. The CDR3 totals 18 residues. CDR3 protein: CASSRRGSGNSNTGELFF. CDR3 nucleotides: TGTGCCAGCAGCCGGCGGGGTAGCGGGAACTCTAACACCGGGGAGCTGTTTTTT.

The chain employs TRBV7-3 and TRBJ1-1, with 9 bases matching TRBD1. The V gene end was trimmed by 4 bases and the J gene end by 4 bases; junction bases not matched to a gene: 7. The CDR3 has 15 residues. Germline loops: CDR1 SGHTA, CDR2 FQGTGA. CDR3 amino acids: CASSSTQGAGTEAFF. The CDR3 DNA reads TGTGCCAGCAGCTCGACACAGGGGGCGGGCACTGAAGCTTTCTTT.

V and J are TRBV7-2 and TRBJ1-1; D call uncertain. There are 14 residues in the CDR3. The germline V gene encodes CDR1 SGHTA and CDR2 FQGNSA. V lost 4 bases and J 1 base, leaving 10 bases between the germline ends. CDR3: CASSYLRGNTEAFF. As DNA, the CDR3 is TGTGCCAGCAGCTACCTTCGGGGGAACACTGAAGCTTTCTTT.

This clone was seen a few times. The J gene is TRBJ1-5, the V gene TRBV19; TRBD1 aligns across 7 bases. The junction had 4 bases not matched to a gene; V was cut back by 6 bases and J by 5 bases. Germline V gene data show CDR1 as LNHDA and CDR2 as SQIVND (reference sequence). The CDR3 has 13 amino acids. This CDR3 reads CASSPDRDQPQHF. The CDR3 nucleotides are TGTGCCAGTAGCCCAGACAGGGATCAGCCCCAGCATTTT.

The chain joins TRBV10-3 to TRBJ2-5; D ambiguous. This CDR3 has 15 amino acids. Per germline, CDR1 ENHRY and CDR2 SYGVKD. Trimming took off 0 bases at V and 1 base at J, with 9 bases between the two ends. The DNA for the CDR3 is TGTGCCATCAGTGAGTCGCAAGGCCCCCAAGAGACCCAGTACTTC. Residues: CAISESQGPQETQYF.

This clone has a single count. V is TRBV11-3 and J is TRBJ2-5, with a tentative D call TRBD1 (7 bases). Germline CDR1 and CDR2: SGHNT and YENEEA. The V and J ends lost 3 bases and 2 bases respectively, with 13 bases between them. The CDR3 contains 15 residues. The CDR3 coding sequence is TGTGCCAGCAGCTTGGGCGGGACAGAACAAGAGACCCAGTACTTC. It is translated as CASSLGGTEQETQYF.

The CDR3 region is CAISGGLERTGVEDTQYF. CDR3 sequence (DNA): TGTGCCATCAGTGGCGGCCTCGAGAGGACAGGGGTCGAAGATACGCAGTATTTT. The V and J genes are TRBV10-3 and TRBJ2-3, with 9 bases aligning to TRBD1. The CDR3 has 18 residues. Germline V gene sequence: CDR1 ENHRY, CDR2 SYGVKD. V shed 4 bases, J shed 5 bases, and the junction held 16 bases outside the gene matches.

The table lists this clone with a few counts. CDR3 sequence reads: CASSSTGRATF. CDR3 DNA: TGTGCCAGCAGTTCTACCGGGCGGGCCACCTTC. This chain uses TRBV6-5 with TRBJ1-2; D uncertain. The CDR3 runs 11 residues. The V gene's germline CDR1 is MNHEY and CDR2 SVGAGI. Between the trimmed V and J ends, which lost 4 bases and 13 bases, there was a span of 13 bases.

This clone was recorded only once. The V gene is TRBV28, the J gene TRBJ2-6; D uncertain. The V gene's germline CDR1 is MDHEN and CDR2 SYDVKM. V dropped 3 bases and J dropped 0 bases, with 12 bases sitting between them. This CDR3 contains 17 residues. DNA for the CDR3: TGTGCCAGCAGTTTCTACATACACGCCTCTGGGGCCAACGTCCTGACTTTC. Amino acid sequence: CASSFYIHASGANVLTF. Based on the CDR3 plus reference TRBV28 and TRBJ2-6, the full variable domain is DVKVTQSSRYLVKRTGEKVFLECVQDMDHENMFWYRQDPGLGLRLIYFSYDVKMKEKGDIPEGYSVSREKKERFSLILESASTNQTSMYLCASSFYIHASGANVLTFGAGSRLTVL.

The CDR3 nucleotides read TGTGCCAGTAGTATTTCGGGGCGCAGTCCTGAGCAGTTCTTC. It codes for CASSISGRSPEQFF. V usage is TRBV19 and J usage is TRBJ2-1, with D perhaps TRBD1 or TRBD2 (5 bases each). V was shortened by 3 bases and J by 9 bases, with 15 bases between the two germline ends. Germline V CDR1 and CDR2: LNHDA, SQIVND (reference sequence). This CDR3 spans 14 amino acids.

The V and J genes are TRBV7-9 and TRBJ1-2, with D perhaps TRBD1 (5 bases). This CDR3 spans 13 amino acids. Deletions cut 3 bases from V and 2 bases from J, with 7 bases between. CDR1 and CDR2 from the germline V gene are SEHNR and FQNEAQ (reference sequence). CDR3 bases: TGTGCCAGCAGCTTGGACAAAAACTATGGCTACACCTTC. Amino acids: CASSLDKNYGYTF.

The V call is TRBV9, the J call TRBJ2-2, with D perhaps matching TRBD1 (6 bases). Germline CDR1 SGDLS, CDR2 YYNGEE. Trimming took 3 bases from V and 4 from J, leaving 16 bases between them. CDR3 length: 16 amino acids. CDR3 coding DNA: TGTGCCAGCAGCGGCGACATCTCAGGGGCCACCGGGGAGCTGTTTTTT. Its protein is CASSGDISGATGELFF.